One and the same sample provided the 14 T cell receptor beta chains below, sequenced in a study of PD-1 blockade in classical Hodgkin lymphoma. Clones were sequenced by immunoSEQ multiplex PCR, and TCRdb holds only the in-frame ones, with some missing. The repertoire holds tens of thousands of clones, 70% to 85% seen once, with roughly 23% in the top ten. Time point: cycle 4 day 1 (C4D1), after 6 weeks of nivolumab. After autologous stem cell transplantation all patients relapsed, and prior brentuximab vedotin exposure differed between cohorts. Sequences were derived from peripheral blood mononuclear cells (PBMCs), sampled before the fourth cycle of nivolumab. These receptors all stem from a human donor with classical Hodgkin lymphoma.

This clone was counted once. V is TRBV6-1 and J is TRBJ2-1, with 7 bases matching TRBD1. Per the germline V gene, CDR1 is MNHNS and CDR2 is SASEGT. The CDR3 sequence is 16 residues long. Trimming took 2 bases from V and 0 from J; bases not matched to a gene: 4. The CDR3: CASSETRGYSYNEQFF. CDR3 in DNA: TGTGCCAGCAGTGAAACCAGGGGGTACTCCTACAATGAGCAGTTCTTC.

This chain uses TRBV25-1 with TRBJ1-3; TRBD1 is a possible D gene (6 bases). V was shortened by 6 bases and J by 0 bases, with 12 bases between the two germline ends. The germline CDR1 and CDR2 sequences are MGHDK and SYGVNS. CDR3 length: 15 amino acids. The CDR3 region has the DNA TGTGCCAGCAGCCGGGCGGGGGCCTCTGGAAACACCATATATTTT. Amino acids: CASSRAGASGNTIYF.

This chain uses TRBV19 with TRBJ1-3; D ambiguous. The germline gives CDR1 LNHDA, CDR2 SQIVND (reference sequence). CDR3 length: 15 residues. V lost 5 bases and J 0 bases, leaving 11 bases between the germline ends. The CDR3 sequence: CASSWTESSGNTIYF. The CDR3 coding sequence is TGTGCCAGTAGTTGGACCGAAAGCTCTGGAAACACCATATATTTT. Filled out from reference TRBV19 and TRBJ1-3, the complete variable domain reads DGGITQSPKYLFRKEGQNVTLSCEQNLNHDAMYWYRQDPGQGLRLIYYSQIVNDFQKGDIAEGYSVSREKKESFPLTVTSAQKNPTAFYLCASSWTESSGNTIYFGEGSWLTVV.

This sequence joins TRBV2 and TRBJ2-7; 7 nucleotides line up with TRBD1. This CDR3 has 14 residues. Looked up from germline, CDR1 is SNHLY and CDR2 is FYNNEI. V dropped 6 bases and J dropped 0; count of bases not matched to a gene: 5. CDR3 loop: CASRGQISSYEQYF. CDR3 nucleotides: TGTGCCAGCAGGGGACAGATAAGCTCCTACGAGCAGTACTTC. Combining the CDR3 with reference TRBV2 and TRBJ2-7 gives the whole variable domain EPEVTQTPSHQVTQMGQEVILRCVPISNHLYFYWYRQILGQKVEFLVSFYNNEISEKSEIFDDQFSVERPDGSNFTLKIRSTKLEDSAMYFCASRGQISSYEQYFGPGTRLTVT.

This clone was counted a few times. The chain has TRBV7-9 and TRBJ2-1; 11 bases agree with TRBD2. Trimming at V came to 5 bases and at J to 4 bases, leaving 4 bases not matched to a gene. The CDR3 extends over 15 amino acids. CDR1 is SEHNR, CDR2 FQNEAQ, per germline (reference sequence). CDR3 nucleotide sequence: TGTGCCAGCAGCGAGGGACTAGCGGAATACAATGAGCAGTTCTTC. This encodes CASSEGLAEYNEQFF.

The J gene is TRBJ2-2, the V gene TRBV11-2; a weak D match, TRBD1 (5 bases). Looked up from germline, CDR1 is SGHAT and CDR2 is FQNNGV. CDR3 length equals 16 residues. The V end was cut by 1 base, the J end by 7 bases, with 16 bases between. The CDR3 bases are TGTGCCAGCAGCTTAGCCACAGTAGGACAAAACGGGGAGCTGTTTTTT. It translates to CASSLATVGQNGELFF.

The V and J genes are TRBV5-1 and TRBJ1-6; 8 nucleotides match TRBD1. The V gene's germline CDR1 is SGHRS and CDR2 YFSETQ. The V gene end was trimmed by 4 bases and the J gene end by 9 bases; junction bases not matched to a gene: 9. The CDR3 has 15 residues. The CDR3 spells CASSNPDRVGSPLHF. Here the CDR3 DNA reads TGCGCCAGCAGCAACCCGGACAGGGTGGGTTCACCCCTCCACTTT. Full variable domain (missing parts from reference TRBV5-1 and TRBJ1-6): KAGVTQTPRYLIKTRGQQVTLSCSPISGHRSVSWYQQTPGQGLQFLFEYFSETQRNKGNFPGRFSGRQFSNSRSEMNVSTLELGDSALYLCASSNPDRVGSPLHFGNGTRLTVT.

The chain uses TRBV9 and TRBJ1-2; maybe TRBD1 (6 bases). CDR3 length: 15 residues. In germline, CDR1 is SGDLS, CDR2 YYNGEE. Trimming stripped 4 bases from V and 8 bases from J, with 21 bases between. The CDR3, as DNA: TGTGCCAGCAGCCCAACGGGACAAACCCTGGAAGGCTACACCTTC. Amino acids: CASSPTGQTLEGYTF.

The chain recombines TRBV19 with TRBJ1-2; D unclear. Trimming pared 5 bases from V and 6 bases from J, leaving 16 bases between. Germline-derived CDR1 and CDR2 are LNHDA and SQIVND (reference sequence). CDR3 size: 14 residues. The CDR3 sequence: CASSFGRERHGYTF. DNA of the CDR3: TGTGCCAGTAGTTTCGGTCGGGAGCGGCATGGCTACACCTTC.

This chain joins TRBV7-2 and TRBJ2-3, with D unresolved. V was cut by 1 base and J by 0 bases, with 11 bases left in between. The germline V gene encodes CDR1 SGHTA and CDR2 FQGNSA. This CDR3 is built from 16 residues. The CDR3, as DNA: TGTGCCAGCAGCTTAGGCAGGAGCCAAAGCACAGATACGCAGTATTTT. Translating it yields CASSLGRSQSTDTQYF.

This clone was detected only a few times. As DNA, the CDR3 is TGTGCCAGTACCCAGACAGGGGGAAACACTGAAGCTTTCTTT. Translated: CASTQTGGNTEAFF. The chain is built from TRBV19 and TRBJ1-1; 9 bases line up with TRBD1. J lost 2 bases, V lost 7 bases, and 5 bases had no gene match. The CDR3 is made up of 14 amino acids. Per the germline V gene, CDR1 is LNHDA and CDR2 is SQIVND (reference sequence).

The J gene is TRBJ1-5, the V gene TRBV28; 7 bases fit TRBD1. The CDR3 is 17 residues long. Germline V lookup: CDR1 MDHEN, CDR2 SYDVKM. V was clipped by 6 bases and J by 2 bases; unmatched bases: 13. Here the CDR3 DNA reads TGTGCCAGCAGCCAACCCCTACAGGGGAATGGCAATCAGCCCCAGCATTTT. It encodes CASSQPLQGNGNQPQHF.

The V call is TRBV9, the J call TRBJ2-1; 9 nucleotides match TRBD2. CDR3 length: 19 amino acids. Germline CDR1 is SGDLS and CDR2 is YYNGEE. The V and J ends lost 0 bases and 3 bases, in that order; junction bases with no gene match: 13. CDR3 nucleotides: TGTGCCAGCAGCGTAGCTGGGGGGGCTAGCGGGGTCAACTACAATGAGCAGTTCTTC. Protein product: CASSVAGGASGVNYNEQFF.

This rearrangement joins TRBV2 to TRBJ2-3; D possibly corresponds to TRBD1 (6 bases). The V end was cut by 0 bases, the J end by 2 bases, with 18 bases between. The CDR3 consists of 18 residues. Germline V gene lookup returns CDR1 SNHLY and CDR2 FYNNEI. The CDR3 region is CASSEAPPAGAYTDTQYF. DNA for the CDR3: TGTGCCAGCAGTGAAGCGCCTCCGGCAGGGGCGTACACAGATACGCAGTATTTT.